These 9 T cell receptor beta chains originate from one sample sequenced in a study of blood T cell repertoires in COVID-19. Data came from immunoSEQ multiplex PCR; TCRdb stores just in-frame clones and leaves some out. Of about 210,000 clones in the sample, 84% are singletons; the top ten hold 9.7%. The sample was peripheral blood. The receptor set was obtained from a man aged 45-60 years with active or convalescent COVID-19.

The CDR3 DNA follows: TGTGCCAGCAGTTATACAGGGGGAAGTAGCACCGGGGAGCTGTTTTTT. The encoded protein is CASSYTGGSSTGELFF. The chain employs TRBV6-5 and TRBJ2-2; 8 bases align to TRBD1. V lost 3 bases and J lost 4; bases outside the gene matches: 7. The germline CDR1 and CDR2 sequences are MNHEY and SVGAGI. The CDR3 totals 16 residues.

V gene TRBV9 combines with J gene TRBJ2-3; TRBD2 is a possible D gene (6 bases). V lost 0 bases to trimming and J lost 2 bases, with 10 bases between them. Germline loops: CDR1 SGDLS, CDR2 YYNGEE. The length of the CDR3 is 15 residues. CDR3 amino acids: CASSVGGGFTDTQYF. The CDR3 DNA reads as TGTGCCAGCAGCGTAGGTGGGGGGTTCACAGATACGCAGTATTTT.

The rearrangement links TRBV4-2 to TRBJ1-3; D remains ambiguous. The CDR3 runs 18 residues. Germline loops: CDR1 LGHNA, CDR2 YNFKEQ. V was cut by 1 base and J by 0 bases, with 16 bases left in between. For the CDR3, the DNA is TGTGCCAGCAGCCAAGTCGGGAACGTGGGGAGCTCTGGAAACACCATATATTTT. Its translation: CASSQVGNVGSSGNTIYF.

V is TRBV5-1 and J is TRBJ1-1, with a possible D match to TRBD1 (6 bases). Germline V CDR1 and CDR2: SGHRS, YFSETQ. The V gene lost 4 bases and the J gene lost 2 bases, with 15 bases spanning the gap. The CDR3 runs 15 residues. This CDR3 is CASSRTPDRNTEAFF. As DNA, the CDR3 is TGCGCCAGCAGCCGGACCCCGGACAGAAACACTGAAGCTTTCTTT.

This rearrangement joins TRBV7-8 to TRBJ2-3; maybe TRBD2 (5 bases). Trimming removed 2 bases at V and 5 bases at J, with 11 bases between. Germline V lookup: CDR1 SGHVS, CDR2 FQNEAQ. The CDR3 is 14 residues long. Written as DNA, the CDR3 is TGTGCCAGCAGCTTAAACGGGGTGGGAGATACGCAGTATTTT. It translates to CASSLNGVGDTQYF.

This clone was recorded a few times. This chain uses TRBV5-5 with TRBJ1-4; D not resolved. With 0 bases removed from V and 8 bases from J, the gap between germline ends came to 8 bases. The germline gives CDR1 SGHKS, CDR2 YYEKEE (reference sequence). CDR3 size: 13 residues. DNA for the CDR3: TGTGCCAGCAGCTTGGCCGAGAAGGAAAAACTGTTTTTT. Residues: CASSLAEKEKLFF.

The CDR3 sequence: CASSFSGGSGNADTQYF. The CDR3 nucleotides are TGTGCCAGCAGCTTCTCGGGCGGGAGCGGGAACGCAGATACGCAGTATTTT. This chain links TRBV9 with TRBJ2-3, with 7 bases matching TRBD2. The germline V gene has CDR1 SGDLS and CDR2 YYNGEE. V was pared by 4 bases and J by 4 bases, with 15 bases of the junction left unmatched. CDR3 length: 17 amino acids. The full variable domain, with the rest looked up from reference TRBV9 and TRBJ2-3, is DSGVTQTPKHLITATGQRVTLRCSPRSGDLSVYWYQQSLDQGLQFLIQYYNGEERAKGNILERFSAQQFPDLHSELNLSSLELGDSALYFCASSFSGGSGNADTQYFGPGTRLTVL.

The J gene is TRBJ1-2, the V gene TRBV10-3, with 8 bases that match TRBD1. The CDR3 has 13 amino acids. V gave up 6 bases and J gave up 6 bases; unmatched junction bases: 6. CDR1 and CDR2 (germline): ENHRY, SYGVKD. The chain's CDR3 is CAIRQGDGDGYTF. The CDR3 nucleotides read TGTGCCATCAGACAGGGGGACGGTGATGGCTACACCTTC.

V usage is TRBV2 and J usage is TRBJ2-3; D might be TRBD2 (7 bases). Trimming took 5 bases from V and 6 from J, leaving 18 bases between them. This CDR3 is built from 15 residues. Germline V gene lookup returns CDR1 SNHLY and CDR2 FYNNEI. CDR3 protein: CASSFLWGGPDTQYF. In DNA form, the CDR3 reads TGTGCCAGCAGTTTTTTATGGGGGGGCCCGGATACGCAGTATTTT.